This T cell receptor (beta chain) was sequenced for a study of cytomegalovirus exposure and HLA in healthy donors. Study details: Of about 390 genotyped donors, 81% grouped in the Caucasian-associated ancestry cluster.

A word on this clone: Its antigen remains unidentified.

The PCR contained 60 Vbeta and 13 Jbeta primers. The data were produced by immunoSEQ multiplex PCR, yet TCRdb's version contains in-frame clones alone and is incomplete. The table has approximately 160,000 clones, about 76% seen once. This CDR3 comprises 15 residues. Per germline, CDR1 SGHRS and CDR2 YFSETQ. Broader study findings: Segments of the TCR beta V type were, in most cases, productive about 90% or about 30% of the time in an earlier analysis.

This chain joins TRBV5-1 and TRBJ2-5, with a weak D call TRBD2 (6 bases). The J call may be in error: the DNA end matches TRBJ2-7 better. The source of this sequence is a woman aged 40-49 years in good health and CMV-seropositive. The sample was PBMCs. CDR3 sequence (DNA): TGCGCCAGCAGCCCTACTACAGGCGGGACCTACGAGCAGTACTTC. It specifies CASSPTTGGTYEQYF.